This T cell receptor beta chain is drawn from a study of Ad26.COV2.S vaccination and SARS-CoV-2 variants (dated by TCRdb to 2020 to 2023). Some background on the complete study: Donors in the vaccine arm were drawn from COV1001, a multicentre, randomized, double-blind, placebo-controlled phase I-IIa trial testing Ad26.COV2.S in healthy adults. The TCR-sequenced set comprised around 30 samples: some 19 Ad26.COV2.S vaccine recipients, 5 placebo recipients and 8 SARS-CoV-2 convalescent individuals. Ad26.COV2.S was administered intramuscularly at 5 x 10^10 or 1 x 10^11 viral particles, either as a single shot or as two shots given 56 days apart. Sequencing of the TCRbeta repertoire served to evaluate the specificity and breadth of SARS-CoV-2-reactive T cell receptors following Ad26.COV2.S vaccination. Participants in the trial were split at random into five groups of five each, receiving low-dose or high-dose Ad26.COV2.S once or twice, or else placebo on both occasions. Throughout the experiments and outcome assessment, investigators stayed blinded to trial group allocation. Broad study findings and their caveats: Ad26.COV2.S recipients had higher spike-specific TCR breadth than placebo recipients (P = 0.0014). The authors noted that total T cell responses may have been underestimated by the TCR breadth and depth analyses. The study was not powered to compare responses between vaccine doses or regimens. After vaccination, spike-specific CD8+ and CD4+ T cell responses were reported to show substantial breadth. Non-spike TCR breadth was comparable between vaccine and placebo recipients, consistent with the vaccine containing only spike.

The immunoSEQ Assay was used to sequence TCRbeta CDR3 regions. After extraction, genomic DNA underwent amplification by bias-controlled multiplex PCR, followed by high-throughput sequencing. The authors' analysis ran thus. To quantify the absolute abundance of every unique TCRbeta CDR3 region, sequences were collapsed and filtered. T cell fraction was estimated by normalizing TCRbeta template counts to usable DNA, with usable DNA measured through amplification of reference genes found in all nucleated cells. Repertoire TCRs were annotated as SARS-CoV-2-specific when V gene, CDR3 amino acid sequence and J gene were exactly matched to a known reactive TCR set. MIRA supplied the reference SARS-CoV-2 TCR set, which was filtered for enrichment in COVID-19-positive ImmuneCODE repertoires so that public or cross-reactive TCRs were removed. Using the MIRA antigens, annotated TCRs were further analysed by specific ORF or by position within an ORF. Breadth was defined as the number of annotated unique rearrangements divided by the total number of unique productive rearrangements, and depth was defined as the summed frequency of the annotated unique rearrangements. Two-sided Wilcoxon rank-sum tests were used to compare TCR breadth between groups. Imported from immuneACCESS, the table was reduced by TCRdb to in-frame sequences with V and J called. These copies leave out some clones; in studies compared against another copy, an unresolved V gene accounts for under half, and the cause of the remainder is not known. That table supplies the V and J calls and clone size; D and trimming were determined from the DNA. The table for this sample lists 350,000 to 500,000 clones; about 92% of them were counted only once. Jointly, the top ten make up about 4.5% of the sample.

Interpreted using the paper, the treatment or condition label stands for: over 15 received Ad26.COV2.S at low or high dose, single or two shots; several received placebo; per-sample allocation not given. Repertoires of vaccine and placebo recipients were sequenced from samples collected on day 63 after the first injection. In Cohort 1b, about 27 adults aged 18-55 years were enrolled at a single site in Boston, USA, between 29 July and 7 August 2020. Ad26.COV2.S was a replication-incompetent adenovirus type 26 vector that expressed a prefusion-stabilized SARS-CoV-2 spike protein derived from the original Wuhan strain. With respect to this clone: Which antigen it targets is not known. Base qualities are not at hand, and no much larger clone is one base apart.

The germline ends are 19 bases apart after V is trimmed by 6 bases and J by 8 bases. The cysteine opens and the phenylalanine closes a CDR3 of 15 amino acids. Only the CDR3 region is kept as DNA, spanning 45 bases read in frame from base 1. CDR1 and CDR2, looked up from the germline V gene, are MNHEY and SVGEGT. Recombination linked TRBV6-2 or TRBV6-3 to TRBJ1-4; the best D guess is TRBD1, with 5 bases matching. Sequences were derived from peripheral blood, sampled in a trial of Ad26.COV2.S vaccine versus placebo. This receptor was taken from a person between 18 and 65 years old who received the Ad26.COV2.S COVID-19 vaccine or a placebo. The DNA sequence reads TGTGCCAGCAGCCTCGGGGGAGGGCTTGCGGAAAAACTGTTTTTT. This gives the protein CASSLGGGLAEKLFF.